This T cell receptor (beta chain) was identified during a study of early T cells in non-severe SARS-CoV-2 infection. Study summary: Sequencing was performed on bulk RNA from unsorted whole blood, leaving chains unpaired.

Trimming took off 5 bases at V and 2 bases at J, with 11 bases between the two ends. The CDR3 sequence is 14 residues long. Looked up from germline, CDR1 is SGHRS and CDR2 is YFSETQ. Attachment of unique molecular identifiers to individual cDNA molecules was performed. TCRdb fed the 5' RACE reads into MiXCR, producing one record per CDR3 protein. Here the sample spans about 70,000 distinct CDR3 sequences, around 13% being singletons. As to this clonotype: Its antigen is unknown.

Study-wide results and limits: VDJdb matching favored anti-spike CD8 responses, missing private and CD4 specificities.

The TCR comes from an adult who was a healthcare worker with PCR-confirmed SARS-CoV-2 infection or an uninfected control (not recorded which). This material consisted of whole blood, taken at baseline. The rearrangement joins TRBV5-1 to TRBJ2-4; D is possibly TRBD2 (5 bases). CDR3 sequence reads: CASRTGSSKNIQYF. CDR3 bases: TGCGCCAGCAGGACGGGGAGCTCCAAAAACATTCAGTACTTC. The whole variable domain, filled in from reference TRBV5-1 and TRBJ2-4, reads KAGVTQTPRYLIKTRGQQVTLSCSPISGHRSVSWYQQTPGQGLQFLFEYFSETQRNKGNFPGRFSGRQFSNSRSEMNVSTLELGDSALYLCASRTGSSKNIQYFGAGTRLSVL.